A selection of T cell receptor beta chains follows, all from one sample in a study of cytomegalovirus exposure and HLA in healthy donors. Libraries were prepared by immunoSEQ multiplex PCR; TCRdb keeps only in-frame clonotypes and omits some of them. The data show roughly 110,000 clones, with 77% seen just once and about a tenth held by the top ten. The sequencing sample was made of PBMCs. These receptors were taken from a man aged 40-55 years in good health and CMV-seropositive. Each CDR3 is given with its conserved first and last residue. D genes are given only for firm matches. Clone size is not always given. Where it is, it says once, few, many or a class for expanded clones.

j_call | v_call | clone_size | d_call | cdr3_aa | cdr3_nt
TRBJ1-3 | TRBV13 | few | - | CASRSRGGSGNTIYF | TGTGCCAGCAGATCCAGGGGCGGCTCTGGAAACACCATATATTTT
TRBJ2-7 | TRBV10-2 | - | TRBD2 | CASSELAGDPYEQYF | TGCGCCAGCAGTGAGCTAGCGGGGGACCCCTACGAGCAGTACTTC
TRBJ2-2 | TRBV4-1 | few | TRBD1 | CASSQDTRGQGAGELFF | TGCGCCAGCAGCCAAGATACCCGGGGACAGGGTGCCGGGGAGCTGTTTTTT
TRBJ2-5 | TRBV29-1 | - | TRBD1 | CSGGTGGKTQYF | TGCAGCGGTGGGACAGGCGGGAAGACCCAGTACTTC
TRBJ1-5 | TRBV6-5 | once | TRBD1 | CASSPYRGQGPQHF | TGTGCCAGCAGTCCATACAGGGGGCAAGGGCCCCAGCATTTT
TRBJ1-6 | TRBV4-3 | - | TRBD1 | CASSQDTGQAFSYNSPLHF | TGCGCCAGCAGCCAAGATACCGGACAGGCCTTCTCCTATAATTCACCCCTCCACTTT
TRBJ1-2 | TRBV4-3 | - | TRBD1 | CASSQVDRGPYGYTF | TGCGCCAGCAGCCAAGTGGACAGGGGTCCTTATGGCTACACCTTC
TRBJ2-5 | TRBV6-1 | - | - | CASSAGPQETQYF | TGTGCCAGCAGTGCTGGGCCCCAAGAGACCCAGTACTTC
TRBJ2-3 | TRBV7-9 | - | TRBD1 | CASSLGTGRTDTQYF | TGTGCCAGCAGCTTGGGGACAGGGAGGACAGATACGCAGTATTTT
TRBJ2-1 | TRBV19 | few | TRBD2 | CASSMGGNNEQFF | TGTGCCAGTAGTATGGGGGGGAACAATGAGCAGTTCTTC
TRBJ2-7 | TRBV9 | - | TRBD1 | CASSPRDSSGEQYF | TGTGCCAGCAGCCCTCGGGACAGTTCGGGGGAGCAGTACTTC
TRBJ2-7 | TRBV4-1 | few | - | CASSQFHNTYEQYF | TGCGCCAGCAGTCAATTTCACAACACCTACGAGCAGTACTTC
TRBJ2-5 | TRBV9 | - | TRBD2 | CASSVNSGGAGETQYF | TGTGCCAGCAGCGTTAATAGCGGGGGGGCCGGGGAGACCCAGTACTTC
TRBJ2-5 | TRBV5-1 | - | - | CASSSTRQEAKETQYF | TGCGCCAGCAGCTCCACCCGACAGGAGGCTAAAGAGACCCAGTACTTC
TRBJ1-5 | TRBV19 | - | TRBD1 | CASSILGQGTQNRPQHF | TGTGCCAGTAGTATCTTGGGACAGGGGACACAGAATCGGCCCCAGCATTTT
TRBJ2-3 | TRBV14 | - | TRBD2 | CASSPTSGGVTDTQYF | TGTGCCAGCAGCCCGACTAGCGGGGGGGTAACAGATACGCAGTATTTT
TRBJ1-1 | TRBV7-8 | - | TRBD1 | CASSLGTGRRNTEAFF | TGTGCCAGCAGCTTAGGGACAGGGAGACGAAACACTGAAGCTTTCTTT
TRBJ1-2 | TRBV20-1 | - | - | CSARGGHGYTF | TGCAGTGCTAGGGGGGGGCATGGCTACACCTTC
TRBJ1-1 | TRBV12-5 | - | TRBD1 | CASGLSGGRERAFF | TGTGCTAGTGGTTTGTCAGGGGGCCGGGAAAGAGCTTTCTTT
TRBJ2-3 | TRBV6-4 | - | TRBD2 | CASSASSGSDTQYF | TGTGCCAGCAGTGCGTCTAGCGGGTCAGATACGCAGTATTTT
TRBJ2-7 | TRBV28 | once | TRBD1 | CASSPAGGLDEQYF | TGTGCCAGCAGTCCTGCAGGGGGCTTGGACGAGCAGTACTTC
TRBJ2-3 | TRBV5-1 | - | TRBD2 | CASSLGWGGSDTQYF | TGCGCCAGCAGCTTGGGATGGGGGGGTTCAGATACGCAGTATTTT
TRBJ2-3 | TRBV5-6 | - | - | CASSLDYRTDTQYF | TGTGCCAGCAGCTTGGACTACCGCACAGATACGCAGTATTTT